This TCR beta chain emerged from a study of Ad26.COV2.S vaccination and SARS-CoV-2 variants. CDR3 length: 13 residues. CDR1 and CDR2 (germline): MNHEY, SVGAGI. V lost 7 bases, J lost 0 bases, and 10 bases lay in between. Specified treatment: approximately 18 received Ad26.COV2.S at low or high dose, single or two shots; several received placebo; per-sample allocation not given. Collection of samples fell on day 63 after the first vaccine or placebo injection. The method was immunoSEQ multiplex PCR; TCRdb's version includes in-frame clones alone and lacks a portion of them. The data show fewer than 500,000 clones, 75% to 95% seen once.

The V and J genes are TRBV6-5 and TRBJ2-7; D possibly corresponds to TRBD2 (6 bases). The specimen was peripheral blood, collected in a trial of Ad26.COV2.S vaccine versus placebo. The receptor's source is a person aged 18-60 years who received the Ad26.COV2.S COVID-19 vaccine or a placebo. The CDR3, as DNA: TGTGCCAGCACCCCGGGAGCCTCCTACGAGCAGTACTTC. This codes for CASTPGASYEQYF.